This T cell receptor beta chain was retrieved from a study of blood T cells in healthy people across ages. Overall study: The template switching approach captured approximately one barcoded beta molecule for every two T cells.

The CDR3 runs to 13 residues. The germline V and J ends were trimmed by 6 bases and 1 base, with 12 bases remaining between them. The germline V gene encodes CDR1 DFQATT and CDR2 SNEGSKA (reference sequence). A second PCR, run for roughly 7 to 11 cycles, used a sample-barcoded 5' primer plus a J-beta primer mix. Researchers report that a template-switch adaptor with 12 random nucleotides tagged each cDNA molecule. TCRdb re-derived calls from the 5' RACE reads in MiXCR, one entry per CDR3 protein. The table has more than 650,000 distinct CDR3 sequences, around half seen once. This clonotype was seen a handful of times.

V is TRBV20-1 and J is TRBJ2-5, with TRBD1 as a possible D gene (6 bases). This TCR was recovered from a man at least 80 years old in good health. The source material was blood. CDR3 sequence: CSASGTPQETQYF. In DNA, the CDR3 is TGCAGTGCCTCCGGGACACCCCAAGAGACCCAGTACTTC.